The next 2 T cell receptor beta chains were all read from a single sample in a study of cytomegalovirus exposure and HLA in healthy donors. The PCR used 60 Vbeta and 13 Jbeta primers. This table comes from immunoSEQ multiplex PCR, and its TCRdb copy is limited to in-frame clones, with some not included. The profile shows tens of thousands of clones, roughly 84% of them singletons. The specimen was PBMCs. These receptors were taken from a woman aged 18-29 years in good health and CMV-seronegative.

The chain couples TRBV27 to TRBJ2-3; TRBD1 matches 9 bases. CDR3 length: 16 residues. CDR1 is MNHEY and CDR2 is SMNVEV in the germline V gene (reference sequence). The V and J ends lost 5 bases and 0 bases, in that order; junction bases with no gene match: 6. The CDR3 DNA sequence: TGTGCCAGCAGTCCGGGGACAGGGTCGAGCACAGATACGCAGTATTTT. Protein: CASSPGTGSSTDTQYF.

This clone was counted once. The V gene is TRBV27, the J gene TRBJ2-4, with D maybe TRBD2 (5 bases). The V gene lost 7 bases and the J gene lost 3 bases, with 13 bases spanning the gap. Germline V gives CDR1 MNHEY, CDR2 SMNVEV (reference sequence). The CDR3 consists of 14 residues. The CDR3 bases are TGTGCCAGCACCCCTTACGGAGGCAAAAACATTCAGTACTTC. Translation: CASTPYGGKNIQYF.